The T cell receptor beta chain under discussion was sequenced for a study of blood T cell repertoires in COVID-19. Only in-frame clones appear in the TCRdb table, and some are missing; sequencing was by immunoSEQ multiplex PCR. The sample yields 150,000 to 250,000 clones, roughly four fifths seen once. The germline V and J ends were trimmed by 4 bases and 6 bases, with 15 bases remaining between them. The germline V gene encodes CDR1 MNHEY and CDR2 SMNVEV (reference sequence). This CDR3 region has 15 residues. The gene calls are TRBV27 and TRBJ1-4; weak D call: TRBD1 (5 bases). This TCR came from a man aged 40-49 years who had recovered from COVID-19. Sample: PBMCs or T cells enriched from blood (not recorded which). CDR3 amino acids: CASSSRKLRDEKLFF. The DNA for the CDR3 is TGTGCCAGCAGTTCCAGGAAGCTCAGGGATGAAAAACTGTTTTTT.